This note documents a single TCR beta chain sequence. What it binds is unknown. The data were obtained in a study of CD8+CD57+ T cells in acquired aplastic anemia. In the study overall: Sorted CD4+ and CD8+ cells yielded DNA averaging around 3 ug. Study observations and caveats: Patients and controls shared 25 to 30 CD8+ CDR3 sequences, which appeared highly expressed in patients and within their immunodominant clones. A significant difference in CD8+ Simpson's diversity between patients and controls was not found.

The study profiled TCR beta VDJ and CDR3 using genomic DNA as template. Each CDR3 protein is one row after TCRdb ran MiXCR on the reads. The data hold roughly 200,000 distinct CDR3 sequences, with about 60% observed a single time. The patients chosen for sequencing had shown expansion of CD8+CD57+ cells (detected by flow cytometry). Germline CDR1 reads ENHRY; CDR2 reads SYGVKD. CDR3 size: 17 residues. V was pared by 3 bases and J by 0 bases, with 7 bases of the junction left unmatched. The J gene is TRBJ2-3, the V gene TRBV10-3; 9 nucleotides match TRBD2. This receptor was obtained from a human donor with aplastic anemia. Sequences were obtained from sorted CD4+, CD8+, or CD8+CD57+ T cells (not recorded which) from PBMCs. Here the CDR3 reads CAISDWLAGSSTDTQYF. The CDR3, as DNA: TGTGCCATCAGTGACTGGCTAGCGGGGTCTAGCACAGATACGCAGTATTTT.